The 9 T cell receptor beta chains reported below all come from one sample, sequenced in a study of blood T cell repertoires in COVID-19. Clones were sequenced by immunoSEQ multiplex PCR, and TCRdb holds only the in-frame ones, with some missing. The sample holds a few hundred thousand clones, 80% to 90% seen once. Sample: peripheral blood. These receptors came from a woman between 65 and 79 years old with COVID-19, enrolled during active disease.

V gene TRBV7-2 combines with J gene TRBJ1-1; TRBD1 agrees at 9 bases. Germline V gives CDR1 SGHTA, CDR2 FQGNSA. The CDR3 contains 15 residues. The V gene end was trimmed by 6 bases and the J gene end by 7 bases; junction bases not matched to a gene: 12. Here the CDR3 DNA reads TGTGCCAGCAGTTATACAGGGGGCCGGACCCTTGAAGCTTTCTTT. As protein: CASSYTGGRTLEAFF. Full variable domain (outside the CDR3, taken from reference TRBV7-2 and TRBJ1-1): GAGVSQSPSNKVTEKGKDVELRCDPISGHTALYWYRQSLGQGLEFLIYFQGNSAPDKSGLPSDRFSAERTGGSVSTLTIQRTQQEDSAVYLCASSYTGGRTLEAFFGQGTRLTVV.

DNA for the CDR3: TGTGCCAGCAGCCCACCCGACAGAAACACCGGGGAGCTGTTTTTT. This sequence encodes CASSPPDRNTGELFF. The chain carries TRBV7-8 and TRBJ2-2; D is possibly TRBD1 (5 bases). Germline V gives CDR1 SGHVS, CDR2 FQNEAQ. The length of the CDR3 is 15 residues. Trimming took off 5 bases at V and 2 bases at J, with 12 bases between the two ends.

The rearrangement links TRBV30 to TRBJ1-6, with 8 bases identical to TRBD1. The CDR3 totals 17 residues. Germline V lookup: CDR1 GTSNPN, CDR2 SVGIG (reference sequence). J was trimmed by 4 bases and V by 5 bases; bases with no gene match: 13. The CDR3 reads CAWRGSIGTGYNSPLHF. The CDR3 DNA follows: TGTGCCTGGCGAGGGAGTATCGGGACAGGTTATAATTCACCCCTCCACTTT.

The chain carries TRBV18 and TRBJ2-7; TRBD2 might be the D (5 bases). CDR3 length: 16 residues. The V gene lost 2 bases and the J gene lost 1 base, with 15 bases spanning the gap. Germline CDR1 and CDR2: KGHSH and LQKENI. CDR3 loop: CASSPAGLQRSYEQYF. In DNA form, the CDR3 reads TGTGCCAGCTCACCAGCCGGACTCCAAAGGTCCTACGAGCAGTACTTC. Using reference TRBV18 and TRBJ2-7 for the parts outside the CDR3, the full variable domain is NAGVMQNPRHLVRRRGQEARLRCSPMKGHSHVYWYRQLPEEGLKFMVYLQKENIIDESGMPKERFSAEFPKEGPSILRIQQVVRGDSAAYFCASSPAGLQRSYEQYFGPGTRLTVT.

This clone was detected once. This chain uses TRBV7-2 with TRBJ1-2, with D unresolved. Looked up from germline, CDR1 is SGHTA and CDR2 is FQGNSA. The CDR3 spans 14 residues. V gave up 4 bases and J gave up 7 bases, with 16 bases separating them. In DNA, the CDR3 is TGTGCCAGCAGCTATGGCTCCCAACCAACTGGCTACACCTTC. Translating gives CASSYGSQPTGYTF.

In DNA form, the CDR3 reads TGTGCCAGCAGTTTATTAGGCGGGACTAGCGGGTTTTCCTACGAGCAGTACTTC. As protein: CASSLLGGTSGFSYEQYF. The V and J genes are TRBV27 and TRBJ2-7; 12 positions agree with TRBD2. CDR3 length: 18 amino acids. In germline, CDR1 is MNHEY, CDR2 SMNVEV (reference sequence). The V gene end was trimmed by 1 base and the J gene end by 1 base; junction bases not matched to a gene: 8.

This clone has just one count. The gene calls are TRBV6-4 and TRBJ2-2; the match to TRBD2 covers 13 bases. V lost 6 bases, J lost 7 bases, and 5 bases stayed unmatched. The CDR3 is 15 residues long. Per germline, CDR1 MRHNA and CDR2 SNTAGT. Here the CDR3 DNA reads TGTGCCAGCAGGAGACTAGCGGGAGGTTTCGGGGAGCTGTTTTTT. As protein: CASRRLAGGFGELFF.

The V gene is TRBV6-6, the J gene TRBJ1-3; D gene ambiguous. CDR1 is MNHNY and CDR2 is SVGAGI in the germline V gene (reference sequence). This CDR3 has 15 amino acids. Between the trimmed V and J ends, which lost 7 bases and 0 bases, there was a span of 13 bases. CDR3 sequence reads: CASTRTGFSGNTIYF. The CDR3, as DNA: TGTGCCAGCACCAGGACGGGATTCTCTGGAAACACCATATATTTT.

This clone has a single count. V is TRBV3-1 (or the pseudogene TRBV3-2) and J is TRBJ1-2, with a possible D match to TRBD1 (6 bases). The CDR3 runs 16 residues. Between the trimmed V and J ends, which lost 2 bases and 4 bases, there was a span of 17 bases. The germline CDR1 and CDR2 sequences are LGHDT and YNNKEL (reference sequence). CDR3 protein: CASSQLRDTRIYGYTF. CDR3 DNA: TGTGCCAGCAGCCAACTCCGGGACACCAGGATCTATGGCTACACCTTC.